The 22 T cell receptor beta chains reported below all come from one sample, sequenced in a study of T-cell reconstitution after alpha-beta-depleted transplantation in children. Unique molecular identifiers were incorporated during preparation of the TCRbeta library. MiXCR, run by TCRdb on the PCR reads, gives a single entry per CDR3 protein. The sample holds 200,000 to 250,000 distinct CDR3 sequences; approximately 9% are singletons and the top ten take 6.2%. Sequenced here: PBMCs from the stem cell graft donor, sampled from the stem cell graft. Receptors were obtained from a human donor who donated a stem cell graft to a child with acute lymphoblastic leukemia.

Ten or more counts support this clonotype. The rearrangement links TRBV7-7 to TRBJ2-3, with D tentatively TRBD1 (8 bases). Trimming removed 2 bases from V and 5 bases from J, with 26 bases in between. There are 19 residues in the CDR3. Germline assignment: CDR1 SSHAT and CDR2 FNYEAQ (reference sequence). CDR3 protein: CASSLSPSIGQGGQDTQYF. As DNA, the CDR3 is TGTGCCAGCAGCTTATCTCCCTCCATCGGACAGGGAGGGCAAGATACGCAGTATTTT.

This clonotype was picked up many times. V gene TRBV27 combines with J gene TRBJ2-7; perhaps TRBD2 as D (6 bases). Germline V gene data show CDR1 as MNHEY and CDR2 as SMNVEV (reference sequence). Trimming left V 0 bases short and J 6 bases short, with 9 bases between. This CDR3 is built from 13 residues. This CDR3 is CASSLSEGAEQYF. The CDR3 DNA follows: TGTGCCAGCAGTTTATCGGAGGGTGCCGAGCAGTACTTC.

Many counts were recorded for this clonotype. The chain carries TRBV7-9 and TRBJ2-7; D may be TRBD1 (5 bases). CDR1 SEHNR and CDR2 FQNEAQ come from the germline V gene (reference sequence). V shed 6 bases and J shed 0 bases, with 15 bases lying between them. The CDR3 spans 15 residues. CDR3 in amino acids: CASRVLTDSSYEQYF. CDR3 bases: TGTGCCAGCAGAGTCCTGACAGATAGCTCCTACGAGCAGTACTTC.

This clonotype was seen more than once but under ten times. This chain joins TRBV5-1 and TRBJ1-1, with a tentative D call TRBD1 (5 bases). CDR3 length: 16 residues. Germline V gene lookup returns CDR1 SGHRS and CDR2 YFSETQ. Trimming took off 3 bases at V and 0 bases at J, with 15 bases between the two ends. The CDR3 loop reads CASSSRGGLVNTEAFF. The CDR3 DNA reads TGCGCCAGCAGCTCCCGGGGGGGACTCGTGAACACTGAAGCTTTCTTT. Drawing the rest from reference TRBV5-1 and TRBJ1-1, the complete variable domain is KAGVTQTPRYLIKTRGQQVTLSCSPISGHRSVSWYQQTPGQGLQFLFEYFSETQRNKGNFPGRFSGRQFSNSRSEMNVSTLELGDSALYLCASSSRGGLVNTEAFFGQGTRLTVV.

The chain has TRBV27 and TRBJ2-7; D gene uncertain. Trimming removed 4 bases from V and 1 base from J, with 17 bases in between. CDR1 and CDR2 (germline): MNHEY, SMNVEV (reference sequence). The CDR3 loop spans 16 amino acids. The CDR3 reads CASSSVSLSPSYEQYF. CDR3 nucleotide sequence: TGTGCCAGCAGTTCGGTCAGCCTAAGTCCTTCCTACGAGCAGTACTTC.

At least ten counts were recorded for this clonotype. The chain uses TRBV7-8 and TRBJ2-2; weak D call: TRBD2 (6 bases). V was pared by 3 bases and J by 3 bases, with 11 bases between. The CDR3 consists of 15 residues. From germline, CDR1 is SGHVS and CDR2 FQNEAQ. The CDR3: CASSLREEYTGELFF. In DNA, the CDR3 is TGTGCCAGCAGCTTGAGGGAGGAGTACACCGGGGAGCTGTTTTTT.

This clonotype was seen once. This rearrangement joins TRBV5-6 to TRBJ2-2, with a weak D call TRBD1 (5 bases). The germline gives CDR1 SGHDT, CDR2 YYEEEE. V shed 0 bases and J shed 1 base, with 16 bases lying between them. The CDR3 is made up of 18 amino acids. CDR3 residues: CASSLGLVHTGNTGELFF. CDR3 nucleotide sequence: TGTGCCAGCAGCTTGGGGTTGGTCCATACAGGGAACACCGGGGAGCTGTTTTTT.

This clonotype was seen ten or more times. The chain's CDR3 is CASSLVSSYNSPLHF. The CDR3 DNA reads TGTGCCAGCAGCTTAGTCAGCTCCTATAATTCACCCCTCCACTTT. The chain recombines TRBV7-8 with TRBJ1-6; D unresolved. This CDR3 has 15 amino acids. From germline, CDR1 is SGHVS and CDR2 FQNEAQ. V was trimmed by 1 base and J by 0 bases, leaving 4 bases between them. Full variable domain (rest looked up from reference TRBV7-8 and TRBJ1-6): GAGVSQSPRYKVAKRGQDVALRCDPISGHVSLFWYQQALGQGPEFLTYFQNEAQLDKSGLPSDRFFAERPEGSVSTLKIQRTQQEDSAVYLCASSLVSSYNSPLHFGNGTRLTVT.

This clonotype was seen more than once but under ten times. The chain recombines TRBV12-3 or TRBV12-4 with TRBJ2-2; 7 bases match TRBD1. V was clipped by 4 bases and J by 3 bases; unmatched bases: 2. The CDR3 is made up of 14 amino acids. CDR3 amino acids: CASSSTGDTGELFF. CDR3 DNA: TGTGCCAGCAGTTCCACAGGGGACACCGGGGAGCTGTTTTTT.

This clonotype was recorded many times. This sequence joins TRBV12-3 or TRBV12-4 and TRBJ1-6; a weak D match, TRBD1 (5 bases). V was trimmed by 4 bases and J by 7 bases, leaving 8 bases between them. The CDR3 loop spans 13 amino acids. The CDR3 DNA follows: TGTGCCAGCAGTTACAGGACCAATTCACCCCTCCACTTT. Protein: CASSYRTNSPLHF.

This clonotype was detected a few times. The rearrangement uses TRBV20-1 and TRBJ2-1; 9 bases align to TRBD1. This CDR3 is built from 16 residues. The germline gives CDR1 DFQATT, CDR2 SNEGSKA (reference sequence). After removal of 3 bases from V and 4 bases from J, the junction contained 10 bases not matched to a gene. The CDR3 nucleotides are TGCAGTGCTAGCACGGGACAGGGAATAGGATACAATGAGCAGTTCTTC. As protein: CSASTGQGIGYNEQFF.

This clonotype was seen repeatedly, ten times or more. The V gene is TRBV7-2, the J gene TRBJ2-2; TRBD2 aligns across 7 bases. Germline loops: CDR1 SGHTA, CDR2 FQGNSA. The CDR3 extends over 15 amino acids. The J segment lost 7 bases and the V segment lost 4 bases, leaving 9 bases of the junction unmatched. Here the CDR3 DNA reads TGTGCCAGCAGCTCCTCGCCGGGGGGAAACGGGGAGCTGTTTTTT. Translation gives CASSSSPGGNGELFF.

This clonotype was recorded at least ten times. The genes are TRBV7-2 and TRBJ2-3, with D maybe TRBD1 (5 bases). Trimming pared 5 bases from V and 2 bases from J, leaving 14 bases between. The CDR3 extends over 15 amino acids. Per germline, CDR1 SGHTA and CDR2 FQGNSA. The CDR3 DNA is TGTGCCAGCAGCAGAGAAGGCAGGGCCACAGATACGCAGTATTTT. It is translated as CASSREGRATDTQYF. The complete variable domain, with remaining parts taken from reference TRBV7-2 and TRBJ2-3, reads GAGVSQSPSNKVTEKGKDVELRCDPISGHTALYWYRQSLGQGLEFLIYFQGNSAPDKSGLPSDRFSAERTGGSVSTLTIQRTQQEDSAVYLCASSREGRATDTQYFGPGTRLTVL.

This clonotype showed up just a few times. J is TRBJ2-5 and V is TRBV7-2; weak D call: TRBD1 (5 bases). The CDR3 is made up of 14 amino acids. Germline-derived CDR1 and CDR2 are SGHTA and FQGNSA. V lost 2 bases to trimming and J lost 2 bases, with 9 bases between them. CDR3: CASSLFRDQETQYF. CDR3 DNA sequence: TGTGCCAGCAGCTTATTCAGGGATCAAGAGACCCAGTACTTC.

V is TRBV5-1 and J is TRBJ2-2; 8 bases map to TRBD1. This CDR3 spans 16 amino acids. J gave up 1 base and V 2 bases, and 4 bases lay outside the gene matches. CDR1 SGHRS and CDR2 YFSETQ come from the germline V gene. CDR3 residues: CASSFTGQENTGELFF. In DNA, the CDR3 is TGCGCCAGCAGCTTCACGGGACAGGAGAACACCGGGGAGCTGTTTTTT. The entire variable domain, with the rest obtained from reference TRBV5-1 and TRBJ2-2, is as follows: KAGVTQTPRYLIKTRGQQVTLSCSPISGHRSVSWYQQTPGQGLQFLFEYFSETQRNKGNFPGRFSGRQFSNSRSEMNVSTLELGDSALYLCASSFTGQENTGELFFGEGSRLTVL.

In this sample, this clonotype turned up a few times. The chain has TRBV5-1 and TRBJ1-2; no reliable D call. Looked up from germline, CDR1 is SGHRS and CDR2 is YFSETQ. This CDR3 has 13 residues. Trimming cost V 0 bases and J 8 bases, with 11 bases left between them. The CDR3 loop is CASSLAGSQGYTF. For the CDR3, the DNA is TGCGCCAGCAGCTTGGCGGGGTCTCAGGGCTACACCTTC.

This rearrangement joins TRBV5-1 to TRBJ2-5, with D unresolved. The CDR3 runs to 14 residues. Germline lookup yields CDR1 SGHRS and CDR2 YFSETQ. Trimming took 0 bases from V and 4 from J, leaving 10 bases between them. CDR3 sequence: CASSLGVSLETQYF. The CDR3, as DNA: TGCGCCAGCAGCTTGGGGGTGTCTCTAGAGACCCAGTACTTC. Based on the CDR3 plus reference TRBV5-1 and TRBJ2-5, the full variable domain is KAGVTQTPRYLIKTRGQQVTLSCSPISGHRSVSWYQQTPGQGLQFLFEYFSETQRNKGNFPGRFSGRQFSNSRSEMNVSTLELGDSALYLCASSLGVSLETQYFGPGTRLLVL.

The V call is TRBV20-1, the J call TRBJ1-1, with TRBD1 identical over 8 bases. Germline V CDR1 and CDR2: DFQATT, SNEGSKA (reference sequence). The CDR3 contains 14 residues. V gave up 0 bases and J gave up 11 bases; unmatched junction bases: 11. CDR3 in DNA: TGCAGTGCTAGAGACTTCCAGGGGGCGTTAGGTGCTTTCTTT. It translates to CSARDFQGALGAFF.

The V gene is TRBV2, the J gene TRBJ1-1; D remains ambiguous. The V and J ends lost 4 bases and 1 base respectively, with 4 bases between them. The CDR3 spans 12 residues. The germline V gene has CDR1 SNHLY and CDR2 FYNNEI. CDR3 in DNA: TGTGCCAGCAGTGTCACGAACACTGAAGCTTTCTTT. It yields the protein CASSVTNTEAFF.

Many counts were recorded for this clonotype. The CDR3 DNA follows: TGTGCCAGCAGCGGGAGCCTAGTTCAGGGGCTTCCCCTTAGCACAGATACGCAGTATTTT. It codes for CASSGSLVQGLPLSTDTQYF. The chain joins TRBV9 to TRBJ2-3; weak D call: TRBD1 (6 bases). The CDR3 length is 20 residues. Germline V lookup: CDR1 SGDLS, CDR2 YYNGEE. The V and J ends lost 3 bases and 0 bases respectively, with 26 bases between them.

Only a few counts were recorded for this clonotype. The chain links TRBV6-5 to TRBJ2-5; TRBD2 matches 8 bases. Germline CDR1 and CDR2: MNHEY and SVGAGI. The CDR3 is 15 amino acids. After removal of 2 bases from V and 5 bases from J, the junction contained 7 bases not matched to a gene. The CDR3 nucleotides are TGTGCCAGCAGTTACGTTGCGGGGGGCACGGAGACCCAGTACTTC. It yields the protein CASSYVAGGTETQYF.

The chain employs TRBV4-3 and TRBJ1-6; no reliable D call. Germline CDR1 is LGHNA and CDR2 is YSLEER. Trimming stripped 0 bases from V and 10 bases from J, with 10 bases between. The CDR3 runs to 14 residues. CDR3 amino acids: CASSQDTQRSPLHF. The CDR3 coding sequence is TGCGCCAGCAGCCAAGATACACAGAGGTCACCCCTCCACTTT.